Listed below are T cell receptor beta chains from one sample, sequenced in a study of T cell responses to AZD1222 COVID-19 vaccine. Generated by immunoSEQ multiplex PCR, the TCRdb table keeps only in-frame clones and is missing some. The sample has some 120,000 clones, roughly 90% seen once; the top ten hold about 1.4%. The source was peripheral blood, collected on day 0 of AZD1222 vaccination. The receptors shown here come from an adult in good health. Both conserved end residues are part of each CDR3. Fields, in order: clone size, V gene, J gene, D gene, CDR3 DNA, CDR3 protein. The D gene is left open where the match is weak. Clone size appears in some rows only: once, few, many, or a class for an expanded clone.

abundance: -
v_gene: TRBV6-1
j_gene: TRBJ2-7
d_gene: TRBD2
CDR3nt: TGTGCCAGCAGTGAATACCCCTCCGGTGTGGCTAGCGGCCAAACGGAGCAGTACTTC
CDR3aa: CASSEYPSGVASGQTEQYF

abundance: few
v_gene: TRBV3-1/TRBV3-2
j_gene: TRBJ1-4
d_gene: -
CDR3nt: TGTGCCAGCAGCCCGCCGGGACGCAATGAAAAACTGTTTTTT
CDR3aa: CASSPPGRNEKLFF

abundance: -
v_gene: TRBV11-2
j_gene: TRBJ2-7
d_gene: TRBD1
CDR3nt: TGTGCCAGCAGCTTGGGCGGGACAGGGGTAAGGAACGAGCAGTACTTC
CDR3aa: CASSLGGTGVRNEQYF

abundance: -
v_gene: TRBV6-4
j_gene: TRBJ1-1
d_gene: -
CDR3nt: TGTGCCAGCAGTGTTGTGCAGGGGATGGTTACCGGCCCGCTCAACACTGAAGCTTTCTTT
CDR3aa: CASSVVQGMVTGPLNTEAFF

abundance: -
v_gene: TRBV19
j_gene: TRBJ1-5
d_gene: TRBD1
CDR3nt: TGTGCCAGTACCAAGGGGGCCGGCAATCAGCCCCAGCATTTT
CDR3aa: CASTKGAGNQPQHF

abundance: -
v_gene: TRBV28
j_gene: TRBJ1-1
d_gene: TRBD1
CDR3nt: TGTGCCAGCAGTCCCGCCGGGACAGGGGGAGCCGGGACTGAAGCTTTCTTT
CDR3aa: CASSPAGTGGAGTEAFF

abundance: -
v_gene: TRBV9
j_gene: TRBJ2-7
d_gene: TRBD2
CDR3nt: TGTGCCAGCAGCGTTCTAGCGGGAGGATACTACGAGCAGTACTTC
CDR3aa: CASSVLAGGYYEQYF

abundance: once
v_gene: TRBV11-3
j_gene: TRBJ2-1
d_gene: -
CDR3nt: TGTGCCAGCAGCTTAAACCCCCTAGGGACCTACAATGAGCAGTTCTTC
CDR3aa: CASSLNPLGTYNEQFF

abundance: once
v_gene: TRBV6-5
j_gene: TRBJ2-7
d_gene: TRBD2
CDR3nt: TGTGCCAGCAGAACCGCCGGGACTAGCGGCTACGAGCAGTACTTC
CDR3aa: CASRTAGTSGYEQYF

abundance: once
v_gene: TRBV3-1/TRBV3-2
j_gene: TRBJ1-1
d_gene: TRBD1
CDR3nt: TGTGCCAGCAGCCAAGATAAGGGGGCGGGCGCTGAAGCTTTCTTT
CDR3aa: CASSQDKGAGAEAFF

abundance: -
v_gene: TRBV9
j_gene: TRBJ2-7
d_gene: TRBD2
CDR3nt: TGTGCCAGCAGCCCAACTAGCGGTTACCTCGGCAACGAGCAGTACTTC
CDR3aa: CASSPTSGYLGNEQYF

abundance: -
v_gene: TRBV29-1
j_gene: TRBJ1-2
d_gene: TRBD1
CDR3nt: TGCAGCGCCGGGACAGGGGAGAACTATGGCTACACCTTC
CDR3aa: CSAGTGENYGYTF

abundance: once
v_gene: TRBV5-1
j_gene: TRBJ2-3
d_gene: TRBD2
CDR3nt: TGCGCCAGCGTGGACGGGGTTCCTACTAGCGGGCTGACAGGAGGCACAGATACGCAGTATTTT
CDR3aa: CASVDGVPTSGLTGGTDTQYF

abundance: -
v_gene: TRBV14
j_gene: TRBJ2-1
d_gene: TRBD2
CDR3nt: TGTGCCAGCAGCCGATCACTAGCGGGAGATCACGATTGGGGCAATGAGCAGTTCTTC
CDR3aa: CASSRSLAGDHDWGNEQFF

abundance: few
v_gene: TRBV2
j_gene: TRBJ1-5
d_gene: -
CDR3nt: TGTGCCAGCACTAGCCGGGACACCCCGAATCAGCCCCAGCATTTT
CDR3aa: CASTSRDTPNQPQHF

abundance: -
v_gene: TRBV18
j_gene: TRBJ2-3
d_gene: TRBD2
CDR3nt: TGTGCCAGCTCACCGCAGCGGGAGTCCACAGATACGCAGTATTTT
CDR3aa: CASSPQRESTDTQYF

abundance: -
v_gene: TRBV7-3
j_gene: TRBJ2-1
d_gene: -
CDR3nt: TGTGCCAGCAGCTTAACCGGGACCGCCACCTACAATGAGCAGTTCTTC
CDR3aa: CASSLTGTATYNEQFF

abundance: -
v_gene: TRBV29-1
j_gene: TRBJ1-1
d_gene: TRBD1
CDR3nt: TGCAGTGGCTTACCCAGACAGGGTACTATCGGAAGCACTGAAGCTTTCTTT
CDR3aa: CSGLPRQGTIGSTEAFF

abundance: -
v_gene: TRBV6-5
j_gene: TRBJ1-1
d_gene: -
CDR3nt: TGTGCCAGCAGTTACAACCGAGGGGAGGTCTTT
CDR3aa: CASSYNRGEVF

abundance: -
v_gene: TRBV7-9
j_gene: TRBJ2-7
d_gene: -
CDR3nt: TGTGCCAGCAGGGCGAATGAGGGATCCGAGAAGCAGTACTTC
CDR3aa: CASRANEGSEKQYF

abundance: -
v_gene: TRBV12-3/TRBV12-4
j_gene: TRBJ2-7
d_gene: TRBD1
CDR3nt: TGTGCCAGCAGTCCCGGACAGGGGGAAAGGTACTTC
CDR3aa: CASSPGQGERYF

abundance: few
v_gene: TRBV6-1
j_gene: TRBJ2-1
d_gene: -
CDR3nt: TGTGCCAGCAGTGAAGAGGGCGGGCGTTACAATGAGCAGTTCTTC
CDR3aa: CASSEEGGRYNEQFF

abundance: -
v_gene: TRBV7-9
j_gene: TRBJ2-1
d_gene: TRBD2
CDR3nt: TGTGCCAGCAGCTCGGGACTAGCCTACAATGAGCAGTTCTTC
CDR3aa: CASSSGLAYNEQFF

abundance: -
v_gene: TRBV6-5
j_gene: TRBJ1-1
d_gene: TRBD1
CDR3nt: TGTGCCAGCAGTTACTCGACAGGGCACACTGAAGCTTTCTTT
CDR3aa: CASSYSTGHTEAFF

abundance: -
v_gene: TRBV29-1
j_gene: TRBJ1-2
d_gene: TRBD1
CDR3nt: TGCAGCGTTGAAGGAGGACAGGGGGCACTTTATGGCTACACCTTC
CDR3aa: CSVEGGQGALYGYTF

abundance: -
v_gene: TRBV7-9
j_gene: TRBJ1-1
d_gene: -
CDR3nt: TGTGCCAGCAGCTACAGACAGGACGCTGAAGCTTTCTTT
CDR3aa: CASSYRQDAEAFF

abundance: -
v_gene: TRBV11-2
j_gene: TRBJ2-5
d_gene: -
CDR3nt: TGTGCCAGCAGCCCCCATCCGGAAGGGCAAGAGACCCAGTACTTC
CDR3aa: CASSPHPEGQETQYF

abundance: few
v_gene: TRBV6-1
j_gene: TRBJ2-2
d_gene: -
CDR3nt: TGTGCCAGCAGTGAAGAGACAGGAAACACCGGGGAGCTGTTTTTT
CDR3aa: CASSEETGNTGELFF

abundance: -
v_gene: TRBV9
j_gene: TRBJ1-1
d_gene: TRBD1
CDR3nt: TGTGCCACCCCGGGGACAGAAAACACTGAAGCTTTCTTT
CDR3aa: CATPGTENTEAFF

abundance: -
v_gene: TRBV5-4
j_gene: TRBJ2-1
d_gene: TRBD2
CDR3nt: TGTGCCAGCAAAAATAGCGGGAGGGCCTTGGGTGAGCAGTTCTTC
CDR3aa: CASKNSGRALGEQFF

abundance: -
v_gene: TRBV19
j_gene: TRBJ2-1
d_gene: TRBD2
CDR3nt: TGTGCCAGTAGTATAGCGGGGGGACTAGCGGGAGCGGGTGAGCAGTTCTTC
CDR3aa: CASSIAGGLAGAGEQFF

abundance: -
v_gene: TRBV15
j_gene: TRBJ1-2
d_gene: TRBD1
CDR3nt: TGTGCCACCAGCGTTCACAGGGGGCAAAACTATGGCTACACCTTC
CDR3aa: CATSVHRGQNYGYTF

abundance: -
v_gene: TRBV28
j_gene: TRBJ2-5
d_gene: TRBD1
CDR3nt: TGTGCCACCCAACAGGGGGCGGTAGGAGAGACCCAGTACTTC
CDR3aa: CATQQGAVGETQYF

abundance: -
v_gene: TRBV4-1
j_gene: TRBJ2-7
d_gene: -
CDR3nt: TGCGCCAGCAGCCAGTCACCCGTCCGCGAGCAGTACTTC
CDR3aa: CASSQSPVREQYF

abundance: few
v_gene: TRBV27
j_gene: TRBJ2-7
d_gene: TRBD2
CDR3nt: TGTGCCAGCAGTTTCCGGACTAGCGGGGTCTACGAGCAGTACTTC
CDR3aa: CASSFRTSGVYEQYF

abundance: once
v_gene: TRBV3-1/TRBV3-2
j_gene: TRBJ2-7
d_gene: -
CDR3nt: TGTGCCAGCGCCGGAGGGTCGAACGAGCAGTACTTC
CDR3aa: CASAGGSNEQYF

abundance: -
v_gene: TRBV7-8
j_gene: TRBJ2-7
d_gene: -
CDR3nt: TGTGCCAGCAGCTACCGGACTGGAACCTACGAGCAGTACTTC
CDR3aa: CASSYRTGTYEQYF

abundance: -
v_gene: TRBV7-9
j_gene: TRBJ2-7
d_gene: -
CDR3nt: TGTGCCAGCAGCGGGAGGGGGCAAGGTGAGCAGTACTTC
CDR3aa: CASSGRGQGEQYF

abundance: -
v_gene: TRBV27
j_gene: TRBJ1-2
d_gene: TRBD1
CDR3nt: TGTGCCAGCAGACTACAGGGGGGCAATAACTATGGCTACACCTTC
CDR3aa: CASRLQGGNNYGYTF

abundance: -
v_gene: TRBV19
j_gene: TRBJ1-4
d_gene: -
CDR3nt: TGTGCCAGTAGTATGAGTGTTGCCAGGGCTAATGAAAAACTGTTTTTT
CDR3aa: CASSMSVARANEKLFF

abundance: -
v_gene: TRBV20-1
j_gene: TRBJ2-5
d_gene: -
CDR3nt: TGCAGTGCTCTGCCCCGGGAGACCCAGTACTTC
CDR3aa: CSALPRETQYF

abundance: -
v_gene: TRBV28
j_gene: TRBJ2-7
d_gene: TRBD1
CDR3nt: TGTGCCAGCAGTCCCTCGGACAGGGTGGGGGAGCAGTACTTC
CDR3aa: CASSPSDRVGEQYF

abundance: -
v_gene: TRBV24-1
j_gene: TRBJ2-7
d_gene: TRBD2
CDR3nt: TGTGCCACCAGTGACCCCGTTCGCGGGGGCGAGCAGTACTTC
CDR3aa: CATSDPVRGGEQYF

abundance: -
v_gene: TRBV10-1
j_gene: TRBJ2-3
d_gene: -
CDR3nt: TGCGCCAGCAGTGAGAGCACAGATACGCAGTATTTT
CDR3aa: CASSESTDTQYF

abundance: -
v_gene: TRBV7-9
j_gene: TRBJ1-1
d_gene: -
CDR3nt: TGTGCCAGCAGCACCTCCCCCCCGAACACTGAAGCTTTCTTT
CDR3aa: CASSTSPPNTEAFF

abundance: -
v_gene: TRBV9
j_gene: TRBJ2-7
d_gene: -
CDR3nt: TGTGCCAGCAGCGGAGGAGGACTATACTACGAGCAGTACTTC
CDR3aa: CASSGGGLYYEQYF

abundance: -
v_gene: TRBV19
j_gene: TRBJ1-2
d_gene: -
CDR3nt: TGTGCCAGTAGTATCGCCTCTGACCCGGCGGCCTATGGCTACACCTTC
CDR3aa: CASSIASDPAAYGYTF

abundance: -
v_gene: TRBV11-2
j_gene: TRBJ1-3
d_gene: -
CDR3nt: TGTGCCAGCAGCTTCGTTCAGGGGAGCTCTGGAAACACCATATATTTT
CDR3aa: CASSFVQGSSGNTIYF

abundance: -
v_gene: TRBV7-6
j_gene: TRBJ2-5
d_gene: TRBD2
CDR3nt: TGTGCCAGCAGCTTAGGGACTAGCGGGGAAGAGACCCAGTACTTC
CDR3aa: CASSLGTSGEETQYF

abundance: -
v_gene: TRBV2
j_gene: TRBJ1-4
d_gene: -
CDR3nt: TGTGCCAGCAATACCTACAGGGCGGGTAATGAAAAACTGTTTTTT
CDR3aa: CASNTYRAGNEKLFF

abundance: -
v_gene: TRBV4-3
j_gene: TRBJ2-1
d_gene: -
CDR3nt: TGCGCCAGCAGCCAAGGGCATGAGCAGTTCTTC
CDR3aa: CASSQGHEQFF

abundance: -
v_gene: TRBV5-1
j_gene: TRBJ2-2
d_gene: -
CDR3nt: TGCGCCAGCAGCACCCCTACCGGGACTGGGAACACCGGGGAGCTGTTTTTT
CDR3aa: CASSTPTGTGNTGELFF

abundance: -
v_gene: TRBV5-1
j_gene: TRBJ2-3
d_gene: TRBD2
CDR3nt: TGCGCCAGCAGCTTGTTTTCCTCAGCGGGAGGGCTTATTGGCACAGATACGCAGTATTTT
CDR3aa: CASSLFSSAGGLIGTDTQYF

abundance: -
v_gene: TRBV9
j_gene: TRBJ2-2
d_gene: TRBD1
CDR3nt: TGTGCCAGCAGCGTAGCTATAGGGACAGGGGATGCCGGGGAGCTGTTTTTT
CDR3aa: CASSVAIGTGDAGELFF

abundance: -
v_gene: TRBV3-1/TRBV3-2
j_gene: TRBJ1-6
d_gene: TRBD1
CDR3nt: TGTGCCAGCAGGAGAGGACAGGGGGCTTATTCACCCCTCCACTTT
CDR3aa: CASRRGQGAYSPLHF

abundance: -
v_gene: TRBV5-4
j_gene: TRBJ2-7
d_gene: TRBD1
CDR3nt: TGTGCCAGCAGCTCGGTCAGACAGGGCCGCGAGCAGTACTTC
CDR3aa: CASSSVRQGREQYF

abundance: once
v_gene: TRBV9
j_gene: TRBJ2-3
d_gene: -
CDR3nt: TGTGCCAGCAGCGTAGAGTTCAGGGGAATTGATACGCAGTATTTT
CDR3aa: CASSVEFRGIDTQYF